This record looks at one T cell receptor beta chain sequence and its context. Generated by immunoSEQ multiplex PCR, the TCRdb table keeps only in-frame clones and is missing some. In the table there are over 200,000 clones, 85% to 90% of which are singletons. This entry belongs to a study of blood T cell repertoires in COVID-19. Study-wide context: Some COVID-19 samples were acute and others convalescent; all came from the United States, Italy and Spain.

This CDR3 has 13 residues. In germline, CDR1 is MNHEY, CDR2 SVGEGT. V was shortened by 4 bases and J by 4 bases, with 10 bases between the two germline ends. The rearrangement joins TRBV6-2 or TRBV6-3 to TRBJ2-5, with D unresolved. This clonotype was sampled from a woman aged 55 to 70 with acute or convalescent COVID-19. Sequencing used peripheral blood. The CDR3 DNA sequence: TGTGCCAGCAGTTCCACTCAGCGAGAGACCCAGTACTTC. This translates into CASSSTQRETQYF.